The 11 T cell receptor beta chains in this list originate from one sample, sequenced in a study of glioma-infiltrating T cells after dendritic cell vaccination. Assay used: immunoSEQ multiplex PCR; TCRdb lists only in-frame clones, some missing. The data contain about 95,000 clones, more than 70% of them seen just once; the ten biggest clones take up just under 3%. The sequencing used blood, collected before dendritic cell vaccination. These receptors were collected from a human donor with glioblastoma.

The chain carries TRBV29-1 and TRBJ1-4; possible D gene TRBD1, 5 bases. CDR1 SQVTM and CDR2 ANQGSEA come from the germline V gene. The V end was cut by 7 bases, the J end by 12 bases, with 30 bases between. The CDR3 sequence is 16 residues long. The CDR3 DNA reads as TGCAGCGCCACCCGTCTACGGCCGGGCGGGTCGGGGGAACTGTTTTTT. This translates into CSATRLRPGGSGELFF.

This clone was detected a few times. This chain links TRBV5-8 with TRBJ1-2, with 7 positions matching TRBD1. The CDR3 consists of 12 residues. J gave up 8 bases and V 4 bases, and 5 bases lay outside the gene matches. In germline, CDR1 is SGHTS, CDR2 YDEGEE. The CDR3 nucleotides read TGTGCCAGCAGCAAGGGGGCCTACGGCTACACCTTC. Protein: CASSKGAYGYTF.

V usage is TRBV7-3 and J usage is TRBJ2-3; 9 bases align to TRBD2. This CDR3 is built from 15 residues. J lost 5 bases, V lost 4 bases, and 7 bases had no gene match. Germline V gene lookup returns CDR1 SGHTA and CDR2 FQGTGA. The CDR3 here is CASSSVAGAVDTQYF. DNA for the CDR3: TGTGCCAGCAGCTCAGTAGCGGGAGCCGTAGATACGCAGTATTTT.

The chain uses TRBV7-2 and TRBJ2-7, with TRBD2 matching over 9 bases. The CDR3 spans 15 residues. The ends lost 5 bases at V and 3 bases at J; junction bases unmatched: 8. The V gene's germline CDR1 is SGHTA and CDR2 FQGNSA. The CDR3 region is CASSPPLAGNYEQYF. For the CDR3, the DNA is TGTGCCAGCAGCCCCCCGCTAGCGGGAAACTACGAGCAGTACTTC.

V and J are TRBV5-1 and TRBJ2-2; 7 bases match TRBD1. CDR1 SGHRS and CDR2 YFSETQ come from the germline V gene. The CDR3 is 15 amino acids. V dropped 4 bases and J dropped 6; count of bases not matched to a gene: 9. The CDR3 here is CASSRDRVGAGELFF. CDR3 bases: TGCGCCAGCAGCCGTGACAGGGTCGGGGCCGGGGAGCTGTTTTTT.

This clone was recorded only once. This sequence joins TRBV6-5 and TRBJ1-1; no firm D call. Germline V gives CDR1 MNHEY, CDR2 SVGAGI. The CDR3 is 16 amino acids. V shed 2 bases and J shed 1 base, with 14 bases lying between them. Written as DNA, the CDR3 is TGTGCCAGCAGTTACCCCCCAGGAGGGAGGAACACTGAAGCTTTCTTT. Translating gives CASSYPPGGRNTEAFF.

This rearrangement joins TRBV5-1 to TRBJ1-1; 9 nucleotides match TRBD1. Germline trimming cut 5 bases from V and 5 bases from J; bases unmatched to any gene: 7. Germline CDR1 is SGHRS and CDR2 is YFSETQ. The CDR3 loop spans 14 amino acids. The CDR3 DNA sequence: TGCGCCAGCAGACAACAGGGGGCTGGAACTGAAGCTTTCTTT. Amino acid sequence: CASRQQGAGTEAFF.

The V gene is TRBV5-1, the J gene TRBJ2-7, with D possibly being TRBD2 (5 bases). Germline V gene data show CDR1 as SGHRS and CDR2 as YFSETQ. With 0 bases removed from V and 2 bases from J, the gap between germline ends came to 12 bases. This CDR3 region has 15 residues. For the CDR3, the DNA is TGCGCCAGCAGCTTGGGGTGGGAGTTTACCTACGAGCAGTACTTC. Protein: CASSLGWEFTYEQYF.

J is TRBJ2-7 and V is TRBV5-1; 10 nucleotides match TRBD1. Germline V lookup: CDR1 SGHRS, CDR2 YFSETQ. The CDR3 length is 15 residues. J gave up 4 bases and V 3 bases, and 7 bases lay outside the gene matches. The chain's CDR3 is CASSWTGTGEYEQYF. Written as DNA, the CDR3 is TGCGCCAGCAGCTGGACCGGGACAGGGGAGTACGAGCAGTACTTC.

V is TRBV29-1 and J is TRBJ2-7; perhaps TRBD1 as D (5 bases). CDR1 and CDR2 (germline): SQVTM, ANQGSEA. V shed 3 bases and J shed 0 bases, with 9 bases lying between them. The CDR3 sequence is 13 residues long. The chain's CDR3 is CSVESGSSYEQYF. CDR3 in DNA: TGCAGCGTTGAGTCAGGGTCCTCCTACGAGCAGTACTTC.

This chain connects TRBV5-1 to TRBJ2-3, with TRBD2 identical over 7 bases. V shed 2 bases, J shed 3 bases, and the junction held 3 bases outside the gene matches. CDR1 is SGHRS and CDR2 is YFSETQ in the germline V gene. CDR3 length: 14 amino acids. The CDR3 DNA sequence: TGCGCCAGCAGCTTAGCAGCGGGGACAGATACGCAGTATTTT. Translating it yields CASSLAAGTDTQYF.